This TCR beta chain was observed in a study of glioma-infiltrating T cells after dendritic cell vaccination. There are 13 residues in the CDR3. Trimming at V came to 4 bases and at J to 11 bases, leaving 7 bases not matched to a gene. The germline V gene encodes CDR1 MNHNY and CDR2 SVGAGI (reference sequence). This table comes from immunoSEQ multiplex PCR, and its TCRdb copy is limited to in-frame clones, with some not included. Of 80,000 to 100,000 clones listed, 79% are singletons. The source is a human donor with glioblastoma. The chain combines TRBV6-6 with TRBJ1-1; TRBD1 matches 10 bases. This specimen consisted of blood, obtained before dendritic cell vaccination. CDR3 amino acids: CASSSTGGNRAFF. The DNA for the CDR3 is TGTGCCAGCAGTTCGACAGGGGGCAATAGGGCTTTCTTT.